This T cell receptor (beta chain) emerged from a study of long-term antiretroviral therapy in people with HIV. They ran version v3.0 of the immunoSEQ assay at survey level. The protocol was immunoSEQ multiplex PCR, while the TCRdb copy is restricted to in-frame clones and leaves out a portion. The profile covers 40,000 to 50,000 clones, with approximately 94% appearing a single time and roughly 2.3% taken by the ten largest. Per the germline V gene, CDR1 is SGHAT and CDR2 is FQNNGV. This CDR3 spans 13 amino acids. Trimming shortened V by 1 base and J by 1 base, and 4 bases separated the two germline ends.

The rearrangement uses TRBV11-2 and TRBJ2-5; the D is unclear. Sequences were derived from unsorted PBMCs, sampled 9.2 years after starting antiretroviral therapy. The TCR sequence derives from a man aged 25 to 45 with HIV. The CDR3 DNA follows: TGTGCCAGCAGCTTAGCCAGCCAAGAGACCCAGTACTTC. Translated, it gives CASSLASQETQYF.